This is a list of T cell receptor beta chains from one sample in a study of shared clonotypes between healthy human individuals. TCRdb keeps only in-frame clones here, not all; method: immunoSEQ multiplex PCR. The sample carries hundreds of thousands of clones, 72% recorded once. Sequenced: memory CD4+ T cells sorted from blood. Receptors originate from a woman aged 25 to 45 in good health. Each CDR3 is given with its conserved first and last residue. A D gene is named only where the DNA matches it firmly. Size is omitted from some rows. Given values are once, few, many or a class for expanded clones.

- | TRBJ2-2 | TRBV4-1 | - | CASSQDERRDSAGELFF | TGCGCCAGCAGCCAAGATGAGAGGCGGGACTCGGCCGGGGAGCTGTTTTTT
- | TRBJ2-7 | TRBV11-3 | - | CASSLEPTYEQYF | TGTGCCAGCAGCTTAGAACCAACCTACGAGCAGTACTTC
- | TRBJ2-1 | TRBV5-1 | - | CASSRSSGSYNEQFF | TGCGCCAGCAGCCGAAGTAGCGGTAGCTACAATGAGCAGTTCTTC
- | TRBJ1-2 | TRBV30 | - | CAWSDGPSYGYTF | TGTGCCTGGAGCGACGGCCCTAGCTATGGCTACACCTTC
- | TRBJ2-3 | TRBV19 | - | CASSILGRGTDTQYF | TGTGCCAGTAGTATTTTGGGGCGAGGCACAGATACGCAGTATTTT
- | TRBJ1-3 | TRBV5-8 | TRBD1 | CASSRDRLIGNTIYF | TGTGCCAGCAGTCGGGACAGGCTAATTGGAAACACCATATATTTT
- | TRBJ2-7 | TRBV19 | TRBD2 | CASSIVSGSYEQYF | TGTGCCAGTAGTATAGTGAGCGGGAGCTACGAGCAGTACTTC
few | TRBJ2-1 | TRBV28 | TRBD2 | CASSSLAGVNEQFF | TGTGCCAGCAGTTCACTAGCGGGAGTCAATGAGCAGTTCTTC
- | TRBJ2-3 | TRBV15 | - | CATSRDGNRARF | TGTGCCACCAGCAGGGATGGTAATCGGGCCCGTTTT
few | TRBJ2-2 | TRBV5-1 | - | CASRLGQEELFF | TGCGCCAGCAGATTGGGCCAGGAGGAGCTGTTTTTT
once | TRBJ1-4 | TRBV29-1 | - | CSARRGEKLFF | TGCAGCGCCCGAAGAGGGGAAAAACTGTTTTTT
- | TRBJ1-2 | TRBV6-6 | - | CASSYGGRRANYGYTF | TGTGCCAGCAGTTACGGGGGGCGCAGGGCTAACTATGGCTACACCTTC
- | TRBJ2-1 | TRBV7-2 | - | CASSPPRYNEQFF | TGTGCCAGCAGCCCCCCCCGCTACAATGAGCAGTTCTTC
- | TRBJ2-7 | TRBV29-1 | TRBD2 | CSVAGREPYEQYF | TGCAGCGTTGCGGGGCGGGAGCCCTACGAGCAGTACTTC
- | TRBJ1-5 | TRBV19 | TRBD1 | CASSISGGRNQPQHF | TGTGCCAGTAGTATCTCAGGGGGGCGTAATCAGCCCCAGCATTTT
- | TRBJ2-7 | TRBV11-2 | - | CASSLDRGVYEQYF | TGTGCCAGCAGCTTGGACAGAGGAGTATACGAGCAGTACTTC
- | TRBJ2-2 | TRBV5-1 | - | CASSLGLTGELFF | TGCGCCAGCAGCTTGGGGCTCACCGGGGAGCTGTTTTTT
once | TRBJ2-2 | TRBV4-1 | - | CASSRPGDHTGELFF | TGCGCCAGCAGCCGTCCAGGGGACCACACCGGGGAGCTGTTTTTT
- | TRBJ2-2 | TRBV19 | - | CASSNRITGELFF | TGTGCCAGTAGTAACCGGATCACCGGGGAGCTGTTTTTT
- | TRBJ1-2 | TRBV9 | - | CASSDSRGNYGYTF | TGTGCCAGCAGCGATAGCAGGGGAAACTATGGCTACACCTTC
- | TRBJ1-2 | TRBV10-2 | - | CASSVYSSYPYGYTF | TGCGCCAGCAGCGTTTATAGTTCCTATCCCTATGGCTACACCTTC
- | TRBJ2-7 | TRBV28 | - | CASSKRQAKSYEQYF | TGTGCCAGCAGTAAAAGACAGGCGAAATCCTACGAGCAGTACTTC
- | TRBJ2-3 | TRBV5-1 | - | CASSLPLPGDTQYF | TGCGCCAGCAGCTTGCCCCTTCCGGGAGATACGCAGTATTTT
- | TRBJ2-7 | TRBV5-1 | TRBD1 | CASSLGDRASYEQYF | TGCGCCAGCAGCTTGGGAGACAGGGCTTCCTACGAGCAGTACTTC
- | TRBJ2-5 | TRBV7-3 | - | CASSSKGSVRQETQYF | TGTGCCAGCAGCTCTAAAGGCAGCGTAAGGCAAGAGACCCAGTACTTC
- | TRBJ2-7 | TRBV18 | TRBD1 | CASSSGQGAGEQYF | TGTGCCAGCTCAAGTGGACAGGGGGCAGGAGAGCAGTACTTC
- | TRBJ2-2 | TRBV5-1 | TRBD2 | CASSDGGLAATGELFF | TGCGCCAGCAGTGATGGAGGACTAGCTGCCACCGGGGAGCTGTTTTTT
- | TRBJ2-7 | TRBV19 | TRBD2 | CASSAGGSIYEQYF | TGTGCCAGTAGCGCGGGCGGGAGTATCTACGAGCAGTACTTC
- | TRBJ2-2 | TRBV9 | - | CASSVGVAANTGELFF | TGTGCCAGCAGCGTAGGTGTAGCGGCGAACACCGGGGAGCTGTTTTTT
many | TRBJ2-7 | TRBV5-1 | - | CASSSTFSYEQYF | TGCGCCAGCAGCTCAACCTTCTCCTACGAGCAGTACTTC
- | TRBJ1-5 | TRBV30 | - | CALGRGGLQPQHF | TGTGCCCTGGGGAGGGGAGGTCTTCAGCCCCAGCATTTT
- | TRBJ2-1 | TRBV27 | TRBD1 | CASSNTRQGKQFF | TGTGCCAGCAGTAACACCCGACAGGGCAAGCAGTTCTTC
- | TRBJ2-7 | TRBV18 | TRBD1 | CASSPSGQGPYEQYF | TGTGCCAGCTCACCATCGGGACAGGGACCCTACGAGCAGTACTTC
few | TRBJ2-5 | TRBV18 | - | CASSPSGETQYF | TGTGCCAGCTCACCATCGGGGGAGACCCAGTACTTC
- | TRBJ2-5 | TRBV6-1 | - | CASSRGGGQETQYF | TGTGCCAGCAGCAGGGGGGGTGGCCAAGAGACCCAGTACTTC
- | TRBJ1-4 | TRBV7-2 | TRBD1 | CASSLDGGTGGEKLFF | TGTGCCAGCAGCTTAGATGGAGGAACAGGGGGAGAAAAACTGTTTTTT
many | TRBJ1-4 | TRBV2 | - | CASSEGHSSGNEKLFF | TGTGCCAGCAGTGAGGGACACTCTTCGGGGAATGAAAAACTGTTTTTT
- | TRBJ1-1 | TRBV5-1 | TRBD1 | CASSLGQGARLTEAFF | TGCGCCAGCAGCTTAGGACAGGGGGCGAGGTTGACTGAAGCTTTCTTT
- | TRBJ2-1 | TRBV19 | - | CASSPSLAQSPKNEQFF | TGTGCCAGTAGCCCGAGTCTAGCTCAGTCCCCCAAGAATGAGCAGTTCTTC
few | TRBJ2-6 | TRBV2 | - | CASKGALGANVLTF | TGTGCCAGCAAGGGTGCTCTGGGGGCCAACGTCCTGACTTTC
once | TRBJ2-7 | TRBV13 | TRBD2 | CASSRIRSGIYYEQYF | TGTGCCAGCAGCCGAATCCGAAGCGGGATTTACTACGAGCAGTACTTC